This T cell receptor beta chain was recovered during a study of Ad26.COV2.S vaccination and SARS-CoV-2 variants. Study-level background: Intramuscularly, Ad26.COV2.S was given either once or twice, 56 days apart. Overall study results and limits: Researchers cautioned that TCR breadth and depth analyses may have underestimated total T cell responses.

Treatment given: roughly 20 received Ad26.COV2.S at low or high dose, single or two shots; about 5 received placebo; per-sample allocation not given. Day 63 following the first vaccine or placebo injection was when the samples were taken. Only in-frame clones appear in the TCRdb table, and some are missing; sequencing was by immunoSEQ multiplex PCR. The sample shows some 520,000 clones, roughly 85% of them seen only once. Looked up from germline, CDR1 is SEHNR and CDR2 is FQNEAQ (reference sequence). V trimming: 7 bases; J trimming: 5 bases; junction bases outside the gene matches: 10. The CDR3 is made up of 15 amino acids. With regard to this clone: Its antigen is not known.

This rearrangement joins TRBV7-9 to TRBJ2-1; TRBD1 aligns across 8 bases. The clonotype comes from a person aged 18-65 years who received the Ad26.COV2.S COVID-19 vaccine or a placebo. This specimen consisted of peripheral blood, obtained in a trial of Ad26.COV2.S vaccine versus placebo. CDR3 DNA sequence: TGTGCCAGCACCTATTCACCGGACAGGGACAATGAGCAGTTCTTC. Its protein product is CASTYSPDRDNEQFF.